This T cell receptor (beta chain) was recovered during a study of control samples from healthy donors and cancer patients. Sequencing used immunoSEQ multiplex PCR; TCRdb keeps in-frame clones, though not all of them. The table lists some 44,000 clones, roughly 65% of them singletons. This clone was recorded once. Relative to the germline gene, one junction end is altered; a read error may explain this. Germline lookup yields CDR1 MNHEY and CDR2 SMNVEV (reference sequence). CDR3 length equals 14 residues. The chain recombines TRBV27 with TRBJ1-2, with 9 bases fitting TRBD1. The specimen was formalin-fixed, paraffin-embedded tissue. The source is a male donor with melanoma. CDR3 in amino acids: CTSSSDRGAYGYTF. The CDR3 bases are TGTACCAGCAGTTCGGACAGGGGTGCCTATGGCTACACCTTC.